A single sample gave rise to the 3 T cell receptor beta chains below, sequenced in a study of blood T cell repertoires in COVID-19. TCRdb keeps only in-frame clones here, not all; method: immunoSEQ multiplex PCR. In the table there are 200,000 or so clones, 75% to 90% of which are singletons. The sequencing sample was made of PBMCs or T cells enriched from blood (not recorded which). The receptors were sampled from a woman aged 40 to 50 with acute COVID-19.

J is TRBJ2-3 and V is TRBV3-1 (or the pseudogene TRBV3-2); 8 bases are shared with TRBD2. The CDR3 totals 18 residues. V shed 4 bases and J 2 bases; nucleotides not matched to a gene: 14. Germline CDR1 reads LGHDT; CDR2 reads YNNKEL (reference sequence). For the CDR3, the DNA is TGTGCCAGCAGCCCGGGGGGGCAAGGGGCGGGACACACAGATACGCAGTATTTT. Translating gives CASSPGGQGAGHTDTQYF.

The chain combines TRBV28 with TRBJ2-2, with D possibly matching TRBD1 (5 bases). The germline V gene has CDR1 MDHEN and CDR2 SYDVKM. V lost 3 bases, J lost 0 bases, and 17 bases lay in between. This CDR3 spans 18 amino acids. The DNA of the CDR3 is TGTGCCAGCAGTTTGACTGATCTGACAGTTGCGAACACCGGGGAGCTGTTTTTT. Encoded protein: CASSLTDLTVANTGELFF.

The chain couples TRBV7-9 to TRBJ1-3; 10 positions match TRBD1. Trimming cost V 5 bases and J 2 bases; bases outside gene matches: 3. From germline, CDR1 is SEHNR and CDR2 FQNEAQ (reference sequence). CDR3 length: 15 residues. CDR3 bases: TGTGCCAGCAGCCGGGACAGGGGAACTGGAAACACCATATATTTT. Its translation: CASSRDRGTGNTIYF.